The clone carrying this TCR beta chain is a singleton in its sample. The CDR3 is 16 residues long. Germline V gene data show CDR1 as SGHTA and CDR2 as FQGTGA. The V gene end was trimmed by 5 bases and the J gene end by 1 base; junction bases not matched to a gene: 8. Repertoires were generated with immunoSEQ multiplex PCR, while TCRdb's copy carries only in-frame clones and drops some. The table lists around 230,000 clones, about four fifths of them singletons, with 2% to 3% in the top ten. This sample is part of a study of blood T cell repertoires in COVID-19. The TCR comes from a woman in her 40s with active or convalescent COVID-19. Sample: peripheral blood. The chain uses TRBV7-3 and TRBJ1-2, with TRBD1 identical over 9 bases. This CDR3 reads CASSDLRGQGNYGYTF. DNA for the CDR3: TGTGCCAGCAGCGACTTAAGGGGACAGGGTAACTATGGCTACACCTTC.